This entry is about one TCR beta chain. The target antigen is unknown. Trimming at V came to 8 bases and at J to 7 bases, leaving 5 bases not matched to a gene. The V gene's germline CDR1 is LNHDA and CDR2 SQIVND (reference sequence). This CDR3 has 13 amino acids. 13 Jbeta primers and 60 Vbeta primers were used for the PCR. The data were produced by immunoSEQ multiplex PCR, yet TCRdb's version contains in-frame clones alone and is incomplete. The table includes under 200,000 clones, less than 80% detected once. This sample was taken from a study of cytomegalovirus exposure and HLA in healthy donors. Study-level results: An assumption of roughly uniform sequencing depth across donors underlay the presence/absence analyses. Within an earlier analysis, most TCR beta V segments proved productive either about 87% or about 30% of the time.

The V and J genes are TRBV19 and TRBJ2-1, with 10 bases identical to TRBD1. The material sequenced was PBMCs. The origin of this receptor is a man in his forties in good health and CMV-seronegative. CDR3: CASWTGGMNEQFF. CDR3 in DNA: TGTGCCAGTTGGACAGGGGGTATGAATGAGCAGTTCTTC.